Presented here are 32 T cell receptor beta chains from one specimen sequenced in a study of a mutant IDH1 vaccine in newly diagnosed glioma. Produced via immunoSEQ multiplex PCR; TCRdb's table is partial and in-frame only. The sample has about 83,000 clones; roughly four fifths are singletons. Indicated time point: week 47, end of study. One vaccine dose held 300 ug of mutant IDH1 20-mer peptide and came with topical imiquimod. For these TCRs, the target antigens are not known. Sequenced material: PBMCs, taken from a glioma patient whose treatment included an IDH1 peptide vaccine. These receptors were obtained from a man in his forties with glioma.

The chain links TRBV7-3 to TRBJ2-2; no clear D. Trimming removed 5 bases from V and 0 bases from J, with 4 bases in between. This CDR3 spans 13 amino acids. Germline assignment: CDR1 SGHTA and CDR2 FQGTGA. The CDR3 DNA reads as TGTGCCAGCAGCGAACCGAACACCGGGGAGCTGTTTTTT. This translates into CASSEPNTGELFF.

The V call is TRBV6-1, the J call TRBJ2-1; the match to TRBD1 covers 10 bases. CDR3 length equals 13 residues. The V gene end was trimmed by 8 bases and the J gene end by 8 bases; junction bases not matched to a gene: 6. CDR1 is MNHNS, CDR2 SASEGT, per germline. The CDR3 nucleotides are TGTGCCAGCTCCCGGGACAGGGGCGATGAGCAGTTCTTC. It encodes CASSRDRGDEQFF.

The J gene is TRBJ1-4, the V gene TRBV5-1, with D tentatively TRBD1 (6 bases). The CDR3 totals 15 residues. V lost 4 bases, J lost 8 bases, and 18 bases lay in between. Germline loops: CDR1 SGHRS, CDR2 YFSETQ. The CDR3 sequence: CASSPLRGAVEKLFF. The CDR3 DNA follows: TGCGCCAGCAGCCCGCTTAGGGGGGCTGTCGAAAAACTGTTTTTT.

J is TRBJ2-2 and V is TRBV5-4, with 8 nucleotides matching TRBD2. The germline V gene has CDR1 SGHNT and CDR2 YYREEE (reference sequence). The J segment lost 2 bases and the V segment lost 2 bases, leaving 5 bases of the junction unmatched. This CDR3 has 16 amino acids. CDR3 in DNA: TGTGCCAGCAGCTTAGAGCGGGGGTCAAACACCGGGGAGCTGTTTTTT. Amino acids: CASSLERGSNTGELFF.

The rearrangement joins TRBV18 to TRBJ1-4; D is unclear. The ends were cut back, 2 bases at V and 7 bases at J, with 11 bases in the middle. This CDR3 comprises 14 residues. The germline V gene encodes CDR1 KGHSH and CDR2 LQKENI. The CDR3 DNA reads TGTGCCAGCTCACCATTGTCAGGAGGTGAAAAACTGTTTTTT. The encoded protein is CASSPLSGGEKLFF.

V is TRBV4-3 and J is TRBJ2-6; D may be TRBD2 (5 bases). Germline V gives CDR1 LGHNA, CDR2 YSLEER. Trimming removed 4 bases from V and 0 bases from J, with 19 bases in between. The CDR3 sequence is 19 residues long. The CDR3 protein is CASSPKGLFTISGANVLTF. For the CDR3, the DNA is TGCGCCAGCAGCCCCAAAGGACTGTTTACCATCTCTGGGGCCAACGTCCTGACTTTC.

The chain joins TRBV7-2 to TRBJ2-7; D may match TRBD1 or TRBD2 (5 bases each). Germline V gene lookup returns CDR1 SGHTA and CDR2 FQGNSA. CDR3 length: 15 residues. Between the trimmed V and J ends, which lost 7 bases and 3 bases, there was a span of 19 bases. CDR3 DNA sequence: TGTGCCAGCAACCCCCAGCCGGGACCCATCTACGAGCAGTACTTC. This translates into CASNPQPGPIYEQYF.

On this clone: Germline and junction disagree at one end, which may indicate a read error. This rearrangement joins TRBV4-1 to TRBJ2-3; D is possibly TRBD2 (5 bases). The CDR3 is made up of 12 amino acids. Per the germline V gene, CDR1 is MGHRA and CDR2 is YSYEKL. The CDR3 DNA is TGCGCCAGCAGTCAAGAGGGCAATACGCAGTATTTT. This codes for CASSQEGNTQYF.

V and J are TRBV7-2 and TRBJ1-5, with D possibly being TRBD1 (6 bases). The CDR3 spans 13 residues. V gave up 2 bases and J gave up 7 bases, with 9 bases separating them. CDR1 and CDR2 from the germline V gene are SGHTA and FQGNSA. The CDR3 reads CASSLKGGQPQHF. The CDR3 coding sequence is TGTGCCAGCAGCTTAAAAGGGGGGCAGCCCCAGCATTTT.

The chain couples TRBV5-6 to TRBJ2-5; tentatively, D is TRBD2 (6 bases). Germline V gene lookup returns CDR1 SGHDT and CDR2 YYEEEE. The CDR3 length is 11 residues. Between the trimmed V and J ends, which lost 5 bases and 11 bases, there was a span of 13 bases. The CDR3 sequence is CASSRYREQYF. In DNA form, the CDR3 reads TGTGCCAGCAGTCGTTATCGGGAGCAGTACTTC.

The rearrangement links TRBV7-9 to TRBJ2-7; 11 nucleotides align to TRBD1. The CDR3 consists of 15 residues. The trim removed 4 bases at V and 6 bases at J, leaving 8 bases unmatched. CDR1 is SEHNR, CDR2 FQNEAQ, per germline (reference sequence). The CDR3 coding sequence is TGTGCCAGCAGCTCCACCGGGACAGGGGGTAGCGAGCAGTACTTC. This codes for CASSSTGTGGSEQYF. Drawing the rest from reference TRBV7-9 and TRBJ2-7, the complete variable domain is DTGVSQNPRHKITKRGQNVTFRCDPISEHNRLYWYRQTLGQGPEFLTYFQNEAQLEKSRLLSDRFSAERPKGSFSTLEIQRTEQGDSAMYLCASSSTGTGGSEQYFGPGTRLTVT.

This rearrangement joins TRBV2 to TRBJ2-6; D may match TRBD1 or TRBD2 (5 bases each). CDR3 length: 15 residues. Trimming shortened V by 6 bases and J by 0 bases, and 9 bases separated the two germline ends. Germline V gene sequence: CDR1 SNHLY, CDR2 FYNNEI. The CDR3 nucleotides are TGTGCCAGCAGACCTGGGACCTCTGGGGCCAACGTCCTGACTTTC. Amino acids: CASRPGTSGANVLTF.

This clone was observed a few times. J is TRBJ1-2 and V is TRBV13; the D is unclear. V was trimmed by 5 bases and J by 8 bases, leaving 18 bases between them. Germline loops: CDR1 PRHDT, CDR2 FYEKMQ (reference sequence). This CDR3 has 14 amino acids. This CDR3 is CASSRSGVPGGYTF. In DNA form, the CDR3 reads TGTGCCAGCAGCCGGAGCGGGGTACCGGGAGGCTACACCTTC.

The chain has TRBV9 and TRBJ2-7; 10 nucleotides align to TRBD1. V gave up 0 bases and J gave up 7 bases; unmatched junction bases: 7. This CDR3 spans 15 amino acids. The V gene's germline CDR1 is SGDLS and CDR2 YYNGEE. The CDR3 sequence is CASSVGGQGSREQYF. The CDR3 DNA follows: TGTGCCAGCAGCGTAGGGGGACAGGGGTCTCGGGAGCAGTACTTC.

The CDR3 DNA follows: TGTGCCATTAGCGGGAACTCCTACAATGAGCAGTTCTTC. It is translated as CAISGNSYNEQFF. The rearrangement links TRBV30 to TRBJ2-1, with 8 nucleotides matching TRBD2. CDR1 is GTSNPN, CDR2 SVGIG, per germline (reference sequence). With 8 bases clipped from V and 0 bases from J, the junction kept 3 bases outside the gene matches. CDR3 length: 13 amino acids.

J is TRBJ2-1 and V is TRBV30; 10 nucleotides match TRBD2. This CDR3 spans 14 amino acids. Germline V gene lookup returns CDR1 GTSNPN and CDR2 SVGIG (reference sequence). J lost 1 base, V lost 8 bases, and 5 bases had no gene match. The CDR3 loop reads CAGGGLASYNEQFF. CDR3 in DNA: TGTGCCGGGGGGGGACTAGCGTCCTACAATGAGCAGTTCTTC.

This chain uses TRBV9 with TRBJ1-2, with no clear D. The CDR3 loop spans 13 amino acids. The V and J ends lost 0 bases and 0 bases respectively, with 3 bases between them. CDR1 and CDR2 (germline): SGDLS, YYNGEE. The CDR3 loop is CASSVGANYGYTF. In DNA form, the CDR3 reads TGTGCCAGCAGCGTAGGGGCTAACTATGGCTACACCTTC.

CDR3: CASSQERGRKGYNEQFF. The CDR3 DNA sequence: TGCGCCAGCAGCCAAGAACGGGGGCGGAAGGGCTACAATGAGCAGTTCTTC. This chain joins TRBV4-1 and TRBJ2-1; D may correspond to TRBD1 or TRBD2 (6 bases each). This CDR3 comprises 17 residues. CDR1 is MGHRA and CDR2 is YSYEKL in the germline V gene. The V and J ends lost 0 bases and 3 bases respectively, with 15 bases between them.

The V call is TRBV7-2, the J call TRBJ1-2; D call uncertain. Germline-derived CDR1 and CDR2 are SGHTA and FQGNSA. The CDR3 sequence is 14 residues long. V was clipped by 2 bases and J by 5 bases, with 12 bases between them. The CDR3 nucleotides read TGTGCCAGCAGCTTAATGGTCCTGGGGTATGGCTACACCTTC. This translates into CASSLMVLGYGYTF. Complete variable domain (other parts from reference TRBV7-2 and TRBJ1-2): GAGVSQSPSNKVTEKGKDVELRCDPISGHTALYWYRQSLGQGLEFLIYFQGNSAPDKSGLPSDRFSAERTGGSVSTLTIQRTQQEDSAVYLCASSLMVLGYGYTFGSGTRLTVV.

The rearrangement links TRBV12-5 to TRBJ2-7, with D possibly matching TRBD2 (7 bases). The germline CDR1 and CDR2 sequences are LGHNT and FRNRAP. V was cut by 7 bases and J by 2 bases, with 18 bases left in between. The CDR3 spans 15 residues. The CDR3: CASVTEGGSPYEQYF. CDR3 coding DNA: TGTGCTAGTGTTACGGAGGGGGGGAGCCCCTACGAGCAGTACTTC.

The chain joins TRBV7-9 to TRBJ1-1; D is possibly TRBD1 (5 bases). CDR3 length: 17 residues. V dropped 4 bases and J dropped 5 bases, with 23 bases sitting between them. Germline values: CDR1 SEHNR, CDR2 FQNEAQ (reference sequence). Here the CDR3 reads CASSSRYLQGFVTEAFF. In nucleotides, the CDR3 is TGTGCCAGCAGCTCCCGTTACCTCCAGGGTTTTGTGACTGAAGCTTTCTTT.

The chain recombines TRBV19 with TRBJ2-1, with 7 bases lining up with TRBD1. V lost 4 bases and J lost 2; bases outside the gene matches: 2. This CDR3 region has 14 residues. Germline CDR1 and CDR2: LNHDA and SQIVND (reference sequence). This chain's CDR3 is CASSTGQPYNEQFF. CDR3 sequence (DNA): TGTGCCAGTAGTACGGGACAGCCCTACAATGAGCAGTTCTTC.

This chain joins TRBV28 and TRBJ2-7; no clear D. Germline CDR1 and CDR2: MDHEN and SYDVKM. V was pared by 7 bases and J by 4 bases, with 11 bases between. The CDR3 has 12 residues. CDR3 DNA sequence: TGTGCCAGCAACCCCCCTGGGTACGAGCAGTACTTC. Its protein is CASNPPGYEQYF.

The count of this clone is one. The V gene is TRBV6-1, the J gene TRBJ2-2; D may be TRBD1 (6 bases). The CDR3 is 18 residues long. Germline loops: CDR1 MNHNS, CDR2 SASEGT. The ends were cut back, 2 bases at V and 3 bases at J, with 19 bases in the middle. The CDR3 protein is CASSEYPLGRGYTGELFF. For the CDR3, the DNA is TGTGCCAGCAGTGAATATCCCCTGGGCAGGGGATACACCGGGGAGCTGTTTTTT.

This sequence joins TRBV4-1 and TRBJ1-2; no reliable D call. This CDR3 comprises 15 residues. Germline V CDR1 and CDR2: MGHRA, YSYEKL. Trimming cost V 0 bases and J 8 bases, with 16 bases left between them. The DNA of the CDR3 is TGCGCCAGCAGCCAAGATATCGGGATTTTGGGAGGCTACACCTTC. Amino acids: CASSQDIGILGGYTF.

This sequence joins TRBV4-1 and TRBJ2-3, with D possibly TRBD2 on 6 matching bases. This CDR3 comprises 16 residues. V lost 3 bases and J lost 0, with 13 bases in between. Germline CDR1 reads MGHRA; CDR2 reads YSYEKL. The CDR3 bases are TGCGCCAGCAGCCAGTCTAGCGCTCGTAGCACAGATACGCAGTATTTT. This encodes CASSQSSARSTDTQYF.

This clone was seen more than once but under ten times. V and J are TRBV19 and TRBJ2-7, with 10 bases fitting TRBD1. With 4 bases clipped from V and 3 bases from J, the junction kept 12 bases outside the gene matches. Per the germline V gene, CDR1 is LNHDA and CDR2 is SQIVND (reference sequence). The CDR3 has 17 amino acids. The CDR3 protein is CASSTPDRGLEGYEQYF. CDR3 DNA: TGTGCCAGTAGTACCCCTGACAGGGGGCTGGAGGGCTACGAGCAGTACTTC.

The chain carries TRBV5-4 and TRBJ2-1; 13 bases map to TRBD2. Unmatched junction bases numbered 8, after V lost 3 bases and J lost 8 bases. The CDR3 is made up of 16 amino acids. In germline, CDR1 is SGHNT, CDR2 YYREEE (reference sequence). Written as DNA, the CDR3 is TGTGCCAGCAGCTCCAGGACTAGCGGGAGCGTGTATGAGCAGTTCTTC. Translation gives CASSSRTSGSVYEQFF.

The J gene is TRBJ1-2, the V gene TRBV5-4, with D possibly matching TRBD1 (6 bases). CDR3 length: 19 amino acids. Per germline, CDR1 SGHNT and CDR2 YYREEE (reference sequence). The V end lost 0 bases, the J end lost 4 bases, and 25 bases lay between the germline ends. CDR3: CASSLAEGGATSRFYGYTF. The CDR3, as DNA: TGTGCCAGCAGCTTGGCCGAGGGGGGGGCAACCTCCCGATTCTATGGCTACACCTTC.

Worth noting for this clone: Compared with germline, one end of the junction differs, possibly owing to a read error. The chain uses TRBV6-5 and TRBJ1-1; 9 nucleotides match TRBD1. Germline-derived CDR1 and CDR2 are MNHEY and SVGAGI. This CDR3 has 13 amino acids. In nucleotides, the CDR3 is TGTGCCAGCACCATACAGGGGGCCACTGAGGCTTTCTTT. Translation gives CASTIQGATEAFF.

This rearrangement joins TRBV7-2 to TRBJ1-1; the D gene is possibly TRBD1 (5 bases). Per germline, CDR1 SGHTA and CDR2 FQGNSA. The CDR3 loop spans 17 amino acids. Trimming took off 0 bases at V and 4 bases at J, with 18 bases between the two ends. The CDR3 loop reads CASSLARWSDRITEAFF. CDR3 bases: TGTGCCAGCAGCTTAGCGCGGTGGTCTGACAGAATCACTGAAGCTTTCTTT.

This chain joins TRBV5-4 and TRBJ2-7; D is uncertain. Germline CDR1 reads SGHNT; CDR2 reads YYREEE (reference sequence). Deletions cut 4 bases from V and 7 bases from J, with 15 bases between. The CDR3 extends over 13 amino acids. This CDR3 is CASSPYGPQEQYF. CDR3 coding DNA: TGTGCCAGCAGCCCTTATGGACCTCAGGAGCAGTACTTC.